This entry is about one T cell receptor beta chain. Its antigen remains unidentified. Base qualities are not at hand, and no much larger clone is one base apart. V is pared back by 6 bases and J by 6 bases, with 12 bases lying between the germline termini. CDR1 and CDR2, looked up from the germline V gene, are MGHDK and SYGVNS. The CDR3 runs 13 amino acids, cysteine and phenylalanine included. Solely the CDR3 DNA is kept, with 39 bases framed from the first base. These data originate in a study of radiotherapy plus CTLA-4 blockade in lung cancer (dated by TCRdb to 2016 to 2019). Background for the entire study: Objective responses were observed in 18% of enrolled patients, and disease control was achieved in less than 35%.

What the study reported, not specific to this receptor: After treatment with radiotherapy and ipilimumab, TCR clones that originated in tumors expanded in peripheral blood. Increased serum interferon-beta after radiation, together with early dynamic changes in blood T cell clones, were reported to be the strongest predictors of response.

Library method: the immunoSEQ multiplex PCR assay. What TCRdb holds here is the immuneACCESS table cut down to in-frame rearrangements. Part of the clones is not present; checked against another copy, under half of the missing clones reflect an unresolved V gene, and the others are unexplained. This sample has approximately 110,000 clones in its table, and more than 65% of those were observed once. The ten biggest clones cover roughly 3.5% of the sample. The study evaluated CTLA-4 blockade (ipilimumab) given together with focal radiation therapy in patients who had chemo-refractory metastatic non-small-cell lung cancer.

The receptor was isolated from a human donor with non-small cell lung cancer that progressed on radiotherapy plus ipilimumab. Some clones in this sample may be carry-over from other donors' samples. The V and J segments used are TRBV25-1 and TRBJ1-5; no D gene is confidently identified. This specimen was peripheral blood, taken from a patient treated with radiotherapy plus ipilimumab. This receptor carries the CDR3 CASSAHSSQPQHF. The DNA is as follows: TGTGCCAGCAGCGCACACAGTTCTCAGCCCCAGCATTTT.